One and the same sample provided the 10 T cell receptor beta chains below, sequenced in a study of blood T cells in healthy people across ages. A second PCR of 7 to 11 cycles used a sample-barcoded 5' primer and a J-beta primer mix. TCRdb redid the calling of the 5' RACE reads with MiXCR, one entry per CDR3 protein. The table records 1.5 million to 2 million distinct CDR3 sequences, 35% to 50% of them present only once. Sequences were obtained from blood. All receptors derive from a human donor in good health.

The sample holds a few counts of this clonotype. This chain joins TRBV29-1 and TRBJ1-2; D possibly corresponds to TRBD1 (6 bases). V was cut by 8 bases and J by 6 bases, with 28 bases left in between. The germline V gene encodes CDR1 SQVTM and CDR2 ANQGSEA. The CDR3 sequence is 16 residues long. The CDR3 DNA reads TGCAGCCCCACGGGAGGGGGTCATGGGTTGTTCGATGGCTACACCTTC. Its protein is CSPTGGGHGLFDGYTF.

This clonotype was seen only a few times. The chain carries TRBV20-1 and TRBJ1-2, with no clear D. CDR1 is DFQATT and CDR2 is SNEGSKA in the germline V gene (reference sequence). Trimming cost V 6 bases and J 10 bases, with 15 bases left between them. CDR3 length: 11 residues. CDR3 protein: CSASTGLNYTF. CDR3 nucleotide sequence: TGCAGTGCGAGTACGGGGTTAAACTACACCTTC.

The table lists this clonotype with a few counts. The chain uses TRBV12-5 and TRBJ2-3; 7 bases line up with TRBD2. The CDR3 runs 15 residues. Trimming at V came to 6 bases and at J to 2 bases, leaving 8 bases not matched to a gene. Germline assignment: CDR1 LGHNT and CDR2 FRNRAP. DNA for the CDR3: TGTGCTAGTGGGCCCGGGACTACTCACACAGATACGCAGTATTTT. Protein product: CASGPGTTHTDTQYF.

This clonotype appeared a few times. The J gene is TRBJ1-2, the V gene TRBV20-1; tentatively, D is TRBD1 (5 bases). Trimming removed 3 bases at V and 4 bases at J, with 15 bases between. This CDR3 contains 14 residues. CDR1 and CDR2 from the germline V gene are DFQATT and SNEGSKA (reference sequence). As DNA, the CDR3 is TGCAGTGCTAGTGGCGACAGATTGAGCTATGGCTACACCTTC. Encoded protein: CSASGDRLSYGYTF.

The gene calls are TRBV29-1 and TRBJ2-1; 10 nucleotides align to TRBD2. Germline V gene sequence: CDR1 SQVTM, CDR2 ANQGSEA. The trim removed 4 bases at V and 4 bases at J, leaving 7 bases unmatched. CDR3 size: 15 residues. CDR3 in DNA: TGCAGCGTTGTCCTAGCGGGGGCCCTATACAATGAGCAGTTCTTC. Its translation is CSVVLAGALYNEQFF.

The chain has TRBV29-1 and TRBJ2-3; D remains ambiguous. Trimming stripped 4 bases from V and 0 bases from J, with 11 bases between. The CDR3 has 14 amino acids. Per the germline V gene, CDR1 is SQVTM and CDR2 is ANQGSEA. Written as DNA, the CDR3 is TGCAGCGTTGTTAAGTCTTCTAGCACAGATACGCAGTATTTT. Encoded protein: CSVVKSSSTDTQYF.

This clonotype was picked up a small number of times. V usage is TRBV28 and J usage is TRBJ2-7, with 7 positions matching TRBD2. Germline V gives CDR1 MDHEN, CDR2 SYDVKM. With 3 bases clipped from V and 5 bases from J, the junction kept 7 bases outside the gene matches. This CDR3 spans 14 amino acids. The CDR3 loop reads CASSFLGGSHEQYF. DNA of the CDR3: TGTGCCAGCAGTTTCCTGGGAGGGTCCCACGAGCAGTACTTC.

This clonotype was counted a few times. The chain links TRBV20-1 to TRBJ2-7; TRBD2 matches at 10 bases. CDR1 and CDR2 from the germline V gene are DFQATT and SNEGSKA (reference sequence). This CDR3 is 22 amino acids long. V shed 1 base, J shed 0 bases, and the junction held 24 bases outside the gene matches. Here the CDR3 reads CSARAPRSASGGPIGSSYEQYF. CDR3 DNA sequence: TGCAGTGCTAGAGCCCCGAGGTCGGCTAGCGGGGGACCGATCGGGAGCTCCTACGAGCAGTACTTC.

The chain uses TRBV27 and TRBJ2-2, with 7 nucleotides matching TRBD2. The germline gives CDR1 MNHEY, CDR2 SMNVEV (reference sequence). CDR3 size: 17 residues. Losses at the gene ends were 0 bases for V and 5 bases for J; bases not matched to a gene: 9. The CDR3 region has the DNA TGTGCCAGCAGTTTATCGGTCCCAGGGAGGGTTACCGGGGAGCTGTTTTTT. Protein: CASSLSVPGRVTGELFF.

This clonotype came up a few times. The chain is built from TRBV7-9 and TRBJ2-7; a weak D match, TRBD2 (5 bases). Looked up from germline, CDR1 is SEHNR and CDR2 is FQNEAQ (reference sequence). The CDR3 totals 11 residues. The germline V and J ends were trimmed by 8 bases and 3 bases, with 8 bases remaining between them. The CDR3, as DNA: TGTGCCAGCCTCGGGGACTACGAGCAGTACTTC. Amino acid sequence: CASLGDYEQYF.